This record looks at one T cell receptor (beta chain) sequence and its context. As yet, its antigen is unknown. The time point: baseline, week 1 (first vaccination visit). The sample's treatment: pre-vaccination baseline after standard-of-care therapy. The data originate from a study of a mutant IDH1 vaccine in newly diagnosed glioma. Study context: Treatment recipients were approximately 60% male and around 40% female, and their mean age was about 39 years. Earlier therapy was either radiotherapy, temozolomide, or both, and most got both. Study-wide results and limits: The vaccine induced immune responses, and these occurred in more than 80% of patients.

Germline CDR1 reads MNHNY; CDR2 reads SVGAGI (reference sequence). The CDR3 spans 15 residues. V shed 2 bases and J shed 4 bases, with 15 bases lying between them. The assay was immunoSEQ multiplex PCR, and TCRdb's table has in-frame clones only and misses some. The table has around 99,000 clones, about 80% seen once. The chain links TRBV6-6 to TRBJ2-7, with D possibly TRBD2 on 6 matching bases. This TCR derives from a man between 35 and 55 years old with glioma. The source material was PBMCs, sampled from a glioma patient treated with radiotherapy, temozolomide or both. CDR3 in amino acids: CASSYPAYGGYEQYF. CDR3 nucleotide sequence: TGTGCCAGCAGTTACCCCGCATATGGGGGGTACGAGCAGTACTTC.